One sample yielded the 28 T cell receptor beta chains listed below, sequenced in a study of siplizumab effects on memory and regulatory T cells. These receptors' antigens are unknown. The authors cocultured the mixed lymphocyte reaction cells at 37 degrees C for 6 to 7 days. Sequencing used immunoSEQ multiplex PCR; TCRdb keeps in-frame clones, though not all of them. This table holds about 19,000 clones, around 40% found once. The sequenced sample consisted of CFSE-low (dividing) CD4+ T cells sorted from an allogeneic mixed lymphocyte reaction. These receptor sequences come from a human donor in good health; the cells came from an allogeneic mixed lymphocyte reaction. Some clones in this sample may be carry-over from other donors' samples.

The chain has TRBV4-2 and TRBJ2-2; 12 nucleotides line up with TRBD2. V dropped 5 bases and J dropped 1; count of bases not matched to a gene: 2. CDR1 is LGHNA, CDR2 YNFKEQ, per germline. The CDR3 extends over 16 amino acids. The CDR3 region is CASSRTSGMNTGELFF. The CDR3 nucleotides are TGTGCCAGCAGCAGGACTAGCGGGATGAACACCGGGGAGCTGTTTTTT.

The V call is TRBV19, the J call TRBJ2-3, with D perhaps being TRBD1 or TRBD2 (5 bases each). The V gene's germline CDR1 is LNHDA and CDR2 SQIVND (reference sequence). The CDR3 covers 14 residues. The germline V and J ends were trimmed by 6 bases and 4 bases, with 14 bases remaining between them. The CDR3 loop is CASRPGAIPDTQYF. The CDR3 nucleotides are TGTGCCAGTAGGCCCGGGGCGATCCCAGATACGCAGTATTTT.

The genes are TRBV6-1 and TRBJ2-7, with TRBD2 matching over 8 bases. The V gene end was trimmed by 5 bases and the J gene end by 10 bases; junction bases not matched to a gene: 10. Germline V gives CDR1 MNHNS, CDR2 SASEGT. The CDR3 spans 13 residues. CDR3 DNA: TGTGCCAGCAGTTTACGAGCGGGGGCCCCTCAGTACTTC. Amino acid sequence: CASSLRAGAPQYF.

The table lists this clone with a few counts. The CDR3 reads CASRVAGEGYEQYF. The CDR3 DNA reads TGCGCCAGCAGGGTGGCGGGAGAAGGATACGAGCAGTACTTC. The chain combines TRBV10-2 with TRBJ2-7; TRBD2 matches at 7 bases. V lost 6 bases, J lost 4 bases, and 9 bases stayed unmatched. The germline CDR1 and CDR2 sequences are WSHSY and SAAADI. This CDR3 region has 14 residues.

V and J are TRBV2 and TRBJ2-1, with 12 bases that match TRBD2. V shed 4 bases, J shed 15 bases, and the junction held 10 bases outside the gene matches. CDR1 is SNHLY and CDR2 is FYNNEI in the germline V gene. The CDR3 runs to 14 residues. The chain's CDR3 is CASSAGTSGPFGFF. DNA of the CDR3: TGTGCCAGCAGTGCCGGGACTAGCGGGCCCTTCGGGTTCTTC. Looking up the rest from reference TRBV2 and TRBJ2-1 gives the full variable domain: EPEVTQTPSHQVTQMGQEVILRCVPISNHLYFYWYRQILGQKVEFLVSFYNNEISEKSEIFDDQFSVERPDGSNFTLKIRSTKLEDSAMYFCASSAGTSGPFGFFGPGTRLTVL.

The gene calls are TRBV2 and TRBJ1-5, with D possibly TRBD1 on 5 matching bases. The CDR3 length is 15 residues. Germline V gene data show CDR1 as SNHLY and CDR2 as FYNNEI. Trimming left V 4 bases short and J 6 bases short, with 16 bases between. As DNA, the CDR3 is TGTGCCAGCAGTGTGGACCCGGGGAGGGGTCAGCCCCAGCATTTT. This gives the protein CASSVDPGRGQPQHF.

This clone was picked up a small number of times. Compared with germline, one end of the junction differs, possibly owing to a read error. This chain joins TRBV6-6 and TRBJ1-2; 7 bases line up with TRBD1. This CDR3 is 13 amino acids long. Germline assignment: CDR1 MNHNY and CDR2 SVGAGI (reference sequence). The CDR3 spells CASSYRGNDGYTF. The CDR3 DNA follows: TGTGCCAGCAGCTACAGGGGTAACGATGGCTACACCTTC.

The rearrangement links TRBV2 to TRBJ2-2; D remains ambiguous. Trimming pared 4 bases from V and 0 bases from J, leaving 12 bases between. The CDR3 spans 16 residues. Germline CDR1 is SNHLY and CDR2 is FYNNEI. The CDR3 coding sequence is TGTGCCAGCAGTGGCCGGTATAGGGCGAACACCGGGGAGCTGTTTTTT. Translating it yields CASSGRYRANTGELFF.

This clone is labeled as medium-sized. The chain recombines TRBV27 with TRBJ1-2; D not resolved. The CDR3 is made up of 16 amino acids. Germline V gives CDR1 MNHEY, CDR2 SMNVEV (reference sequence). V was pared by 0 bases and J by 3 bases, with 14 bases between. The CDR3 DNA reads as TGTGCCAGCAGTTTATCCCCTCGCCCCGGGGACTATGGCTACACCTTC. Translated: CASSLSPRPGDYGYTF.

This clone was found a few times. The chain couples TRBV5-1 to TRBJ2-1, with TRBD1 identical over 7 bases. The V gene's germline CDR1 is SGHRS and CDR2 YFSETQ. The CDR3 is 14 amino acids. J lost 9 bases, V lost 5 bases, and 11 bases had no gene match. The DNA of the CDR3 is TGCGCCAGCAGTCCTGAGGGGGCGATAGGTGAGCAGTTCTTC. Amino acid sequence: CASSPEGAIGEQFF.

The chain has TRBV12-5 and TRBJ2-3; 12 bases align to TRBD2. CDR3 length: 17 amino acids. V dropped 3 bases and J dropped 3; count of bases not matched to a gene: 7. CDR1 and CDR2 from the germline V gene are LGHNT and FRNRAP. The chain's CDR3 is CASGLRASGGATDTQYF. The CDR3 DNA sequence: TGTGCTAGTGGTTTACGAGCTAGCGGGGGGGCGACAGATACGCAGTATTTT.

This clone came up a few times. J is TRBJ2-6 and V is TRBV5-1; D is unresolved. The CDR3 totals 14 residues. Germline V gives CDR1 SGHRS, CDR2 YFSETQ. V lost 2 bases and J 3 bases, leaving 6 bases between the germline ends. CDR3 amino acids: CASSFTDGANVLTF. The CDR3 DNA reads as TGCGCCAGCAGCTTCACGGATGGGGCCAACGTCCTGACTTTC.

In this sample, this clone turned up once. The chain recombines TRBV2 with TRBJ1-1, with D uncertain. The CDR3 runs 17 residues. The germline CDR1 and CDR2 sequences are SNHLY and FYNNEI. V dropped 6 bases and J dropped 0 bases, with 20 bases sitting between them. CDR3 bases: TGTGCCAGCAGGAGGGTAGTTAGTGGGGTCATGAACACTGAAGCTTTCTTT. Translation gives CASRRVVSGVMNTEAFF.

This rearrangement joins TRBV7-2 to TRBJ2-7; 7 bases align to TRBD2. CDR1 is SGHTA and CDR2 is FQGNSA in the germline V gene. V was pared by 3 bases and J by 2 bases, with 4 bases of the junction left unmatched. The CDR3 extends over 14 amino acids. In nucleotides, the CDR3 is TGTGCCAGCAGCTTGGGCGGGAGAGCCTACGAGCAGTACTTC. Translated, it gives CASSLGGRAYEQYF.

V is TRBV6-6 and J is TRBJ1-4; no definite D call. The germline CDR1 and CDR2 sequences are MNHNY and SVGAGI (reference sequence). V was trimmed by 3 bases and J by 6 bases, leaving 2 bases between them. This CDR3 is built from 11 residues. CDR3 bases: TGTGCCAGCAGTTATGATGAAAAACTGTTTTTT. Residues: CASSYDEKLFF.

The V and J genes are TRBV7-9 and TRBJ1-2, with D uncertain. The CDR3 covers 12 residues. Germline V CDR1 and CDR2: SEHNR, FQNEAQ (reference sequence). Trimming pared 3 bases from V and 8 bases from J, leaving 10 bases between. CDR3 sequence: CASSFSAEGYTF. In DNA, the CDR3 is TGTGCCAGCAGCTTTTCCGCGGAGGGCTACACCTTC.

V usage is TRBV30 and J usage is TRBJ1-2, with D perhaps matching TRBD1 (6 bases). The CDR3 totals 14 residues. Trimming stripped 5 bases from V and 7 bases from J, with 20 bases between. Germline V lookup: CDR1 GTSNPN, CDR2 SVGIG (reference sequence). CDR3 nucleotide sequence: TGTGCCTGGTGTAGGGACATGACCCACCCTGGCTACACCTTC. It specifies CAWCRDMTHPGYTF.

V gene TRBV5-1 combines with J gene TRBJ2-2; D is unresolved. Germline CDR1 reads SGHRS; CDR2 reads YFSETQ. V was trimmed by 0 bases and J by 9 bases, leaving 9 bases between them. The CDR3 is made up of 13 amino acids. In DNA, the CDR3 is TGCGCCAGCAGCTTGGCTGTGTCCTGGGAGCTGTTTTTT. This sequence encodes CASSLAVSWELFF.

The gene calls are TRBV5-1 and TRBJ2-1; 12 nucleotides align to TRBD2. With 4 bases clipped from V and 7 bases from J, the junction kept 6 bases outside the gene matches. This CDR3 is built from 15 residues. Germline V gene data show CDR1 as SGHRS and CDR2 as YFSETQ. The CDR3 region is CASSPSGGAWNEQFF. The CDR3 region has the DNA TGCGCCAGCAGCCCTAGCGGGGGGGCATGGAATGAGCAGTTCTTC.

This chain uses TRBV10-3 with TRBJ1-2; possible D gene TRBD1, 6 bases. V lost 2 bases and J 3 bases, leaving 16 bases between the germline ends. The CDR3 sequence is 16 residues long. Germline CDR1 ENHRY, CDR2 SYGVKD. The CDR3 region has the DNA TGTGCCATCAGTGAGCCGAACAGGGCTTTCGACTATGGCTACACCTTC. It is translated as CAISEPNRAFDYGYTF.

CDR3 in DNA: TGTGCCAGCAGCGGGGGACAGGGCTTTTCCCTCTATGGCTACACCTTC. Translating gives CASSGGQGFSLYGYTF. J is TRBJ1-2 and V is TRBV5-4, with 9 bases matching TRBD1. V trimming: 4 bases; J trimming: 4 bases; junction bases outside the gene matches: 11. The germline V gene has CDR1 SGHNT and CDR2 YYREEE (reference sequence). The CDR3 runs to 16 residues.

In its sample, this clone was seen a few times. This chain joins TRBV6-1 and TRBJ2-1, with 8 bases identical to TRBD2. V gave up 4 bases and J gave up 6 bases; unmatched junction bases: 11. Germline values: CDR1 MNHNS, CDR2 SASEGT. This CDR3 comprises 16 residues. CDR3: CASSVFSAGVGNEQFF. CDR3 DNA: TGTGCCAGCAGTGTGTTTTCAGCGGGGGTAGGCAATGAGCAGTTCTTC.

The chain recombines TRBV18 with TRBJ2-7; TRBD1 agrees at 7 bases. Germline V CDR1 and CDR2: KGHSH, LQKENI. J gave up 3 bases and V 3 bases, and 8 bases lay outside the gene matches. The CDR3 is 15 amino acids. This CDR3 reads CASSPTTGFIYEQYF. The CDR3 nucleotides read TGTGCCAGCTCACCGACGACAGGGTTCATCTACGAGCAGTACTTC.

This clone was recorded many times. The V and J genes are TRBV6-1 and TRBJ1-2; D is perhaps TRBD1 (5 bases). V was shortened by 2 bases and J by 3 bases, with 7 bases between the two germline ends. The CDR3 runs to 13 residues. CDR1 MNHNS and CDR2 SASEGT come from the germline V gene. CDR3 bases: TGTGCCAGCAGTGAACAGGGCCACTATGGCTACACCTTC. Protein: CASSEQGHYGYTF.

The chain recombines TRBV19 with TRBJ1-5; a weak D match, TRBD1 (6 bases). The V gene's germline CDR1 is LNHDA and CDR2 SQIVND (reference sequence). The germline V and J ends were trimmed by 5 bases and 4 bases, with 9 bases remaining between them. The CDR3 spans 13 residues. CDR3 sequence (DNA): TGTGCCAGTAGTTGGACAGTTAATCAGCCCCAGCATTTT. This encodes CASSWTVNQPQHF.

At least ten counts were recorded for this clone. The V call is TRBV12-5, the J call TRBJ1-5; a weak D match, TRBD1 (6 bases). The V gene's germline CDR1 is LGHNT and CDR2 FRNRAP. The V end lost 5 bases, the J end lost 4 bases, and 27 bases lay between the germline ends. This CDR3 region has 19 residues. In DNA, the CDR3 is TGTGCTAGTGGTCCCTCTGATGGGGGATACGGAGGGGGGAATCAGCCCCAGCATTTT. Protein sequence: CASGPSDGGYGGGNQPQHF. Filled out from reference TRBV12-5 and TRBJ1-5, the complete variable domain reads DARVTQTPRHKVTEMGQEVTMRCQPILGHNTVFWYRQTMMQGLELLAYFRNRAPLDDSGMPKDRFSAEMPDATLATLKIQPSEPRDSAVYFCASGPSDGGYGGGNQPQHFGDGTRLSIL.

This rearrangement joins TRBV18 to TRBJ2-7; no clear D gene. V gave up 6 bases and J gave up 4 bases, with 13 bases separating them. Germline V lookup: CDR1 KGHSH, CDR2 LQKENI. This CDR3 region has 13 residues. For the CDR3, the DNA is TGTGCCAGCTCCTTGACGGATGGGTACGAGCAGTACTTC. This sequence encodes CASSLTDGYEQYF.

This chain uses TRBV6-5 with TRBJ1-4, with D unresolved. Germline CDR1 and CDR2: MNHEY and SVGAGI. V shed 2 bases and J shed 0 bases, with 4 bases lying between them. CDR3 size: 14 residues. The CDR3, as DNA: TGTGCCAGCAGTTACGTGTCAACTAATGAAAAACTGTTTTTT. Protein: CASSYVSTNEKLFF.